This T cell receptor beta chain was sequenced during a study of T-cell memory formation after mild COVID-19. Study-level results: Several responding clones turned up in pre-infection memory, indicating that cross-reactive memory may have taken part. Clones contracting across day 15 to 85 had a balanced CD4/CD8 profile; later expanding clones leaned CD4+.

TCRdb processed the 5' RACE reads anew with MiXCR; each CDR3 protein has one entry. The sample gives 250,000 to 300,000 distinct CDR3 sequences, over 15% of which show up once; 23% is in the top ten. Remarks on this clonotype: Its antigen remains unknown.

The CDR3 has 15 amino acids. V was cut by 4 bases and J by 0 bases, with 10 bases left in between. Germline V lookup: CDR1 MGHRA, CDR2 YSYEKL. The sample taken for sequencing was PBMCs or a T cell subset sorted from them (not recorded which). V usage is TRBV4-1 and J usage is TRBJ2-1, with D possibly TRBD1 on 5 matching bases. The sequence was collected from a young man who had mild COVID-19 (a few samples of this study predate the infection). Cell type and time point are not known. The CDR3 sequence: CASSPQASSYNEQFF. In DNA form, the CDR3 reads TGCGCCAGCAGCCCACAGGCGAGCTCCTACAATGAGCAGTTCTTC.